The clone carrying this TCR beta chain appeared once. Its cognate antigen is unknown. This CDR3 region has 14 residues. Between the trimmed V and J ends, which lost 3 bases and 6 bases, there was a span of 12 bases. The V gene's germline CDR1 is MNHNS and CDR2 SASEGT. The sample is drawn from a study of TIL therapy for anti-PD-1-resistant metastatic lung cancer. Study overall: Patients had a median age of around 54 years (range roughly 35-80). A handful of tumors were EGFR-mutant and two were ALK-rearranged.

Sequencing used immunoSEQ v3. Profiled with immunoSEQ multiplex PCR; TCRdb holds only in-frame clones, not every one. Of under 70,000 clones listed, roughly 91% are singletons. Study results and caveats: The cohort had more treatment-naive, never-smoker and oncogene-addicted patients than typical.

This sample's time point: pre-treatment sample, taken before nivolumab and TIL therapy. The TCR sequence derives from a person aged 25-85 years with non-small cell lung cancer. The specimen was blood, collected at baseline. The chain is built from TRBV6-1 and TRBJ2-4, with D maybe TRBD1 (6 bases). The CDR3 sequence is CASSEKTGRNIQYF. CDR3 bases: TGTGCCAGCAGTGAGAAGACAGGTCGAAACATTCAGTACTTC.